This T cell receptor beta chain came from a study of cytomegalovirus exposure and HLA in healthy donors listed by TCRdb under 2017. General notes on the study: According to an earlier analysis of several hundred of the donors, some 180 million T cells yielded roughly 110 million unique TCR beta sequences and approximately 300 Gb of sequence data. Typing coverage varied by locus: 629-630 donors for A, B, C, DRB1 and DQB1; under 550 for DQA1; over 600 for DPA1; approximately 470 for DPB1. HLA typing included class I and class II loci at four-digit resolution. A separate validation cohort of 100 to 150 different subjects was used in addition to the 666-subject first cohort. All discovery cohort repertoires had been generated using a single sequencing platform. In the later analysis, no new phenotypic data were used to find candidate immune exposures; instead, reliance was placed on TCR beta sequences and their occurrence across donors. To study patterns of TCR occurrence, a later analysis re-analyzed previously published TCR beta repertoires from 650 to 750 donors and added high-resolution HLA genotyping. Of the approximately 400 genotyped donors, roughly 76% were placed in the genetic ancestry cluster associated with self-reported Caucasian donors. Several DR-DQ haplotypes were handled as single units for association and clustering, since linkage in the cohort was strong. To predict cytomegalovirus infection status, the study combined high-throughput TCR immunosequencing, statistical association of individual TCRs with disease status, and machine learning. Using immunosequencing, the study profiled T cell repertoires from roughly 650 subjects and related those repertoires to cytomegalovirus serostatus. A later genetic analysis took genome-wide SNP genotypes for about 55% of the 666 donors and used that subset as a discovery cohort. An earlier analysis of several hundred of the donors used high-throughput TCR beta sequencing to judge whether each TCR beta V gene segment behaved as functional or pseudogenic. Among over 350 genotyped donors of the cohort, an average of around 240,000 unique TCR beta nucleotide sequences were sequenced per donor, 15% to 20% of them non-productive. About 300 gigabases of sequencing data and tens of millions of unique TCR sequences were included in an early release covering 500 to 750 HLA-typed donors. Alongside the repertoire data, information on donor age, sex, ethnicity and CMV serostatus was compiled. The study was designed to test whether signatures of past pathogen exposure could be identified by cataloging public T cell receptors. What the authors observed across the whole study: A later analysis reported that several top co-occurrence clusters appeared linked to parvovirus B19, influenza, CMV and Epstein-Barr virus. Correlated functional status among segregating V segments might be attributable to linkage disequilibrium, but an unknown experimental factor could not be ruled out. While some public TCRs were present in many individuals, most TCR sequences turned up only very rarely across donors. A few of the identified cytomegalovirus-associated TCR beta chains were confirmed in vitro to be specific for cytomegalovirus antigens. Broadly in line with IMGT annotations, most TCR beta V segments showed up in productive rearrangements about 87% or about 30% of the time in an earlier analysis of a few hundred of the donors. The only immune exposure information available for the cohort was CMV serostatus. A total of 164 TCR beta chains were listed by the study as associated with cytomegalovirus. It was suggested by the authors that the approach could potentially be generalized to other disease states and immunological phenotypes. A later genetic analysis associated a missense DCLRE1C variant with V-gene and J-gene trimming of TCR beta chains, and an independent cohort replicated the association. The presence/absence analyses assumed that sequencing depth was roughly uniform across donors, and that assumption may not be true. Compared with the roughly 670-donor mean, donors in an Asian-associated ancestry cluster had fewer N-insertions in productive TCRs, according to a later genetic analysis. When HLA alleles, especially DR and DQ, strongly co-occurred, attributing TCR associations to individual alleles was difficult. Most CMV-associated TCR beta chains appeared to be HLA-restricted in a later analysis, and the HLA associations seemed to be driven largely by CMV exposure. At a false discovery rate of 0.05, a later analysis linked 16,951 TCR beta sequences to specific HLA alleles. A cluster of highly shared sequence variants was judged likely to represent a technical artifact of the sequencing pipeline. In both the original and validation cohorts, the classifier was reported to diagnose cytomegalovirus status with high specificity and sensitivity. The cohort was sequenced for TCR beta chains only, and without alpha or paired-chain data the features that could be detected were limited. In a later analysis, TCR association rates were found to vary across HLA loci, with the most associated TCRs seen for DRB1 alleles and the fewest for HLA-C alleles. In a later analysis, HLA-associated TCR beta chains were found to be more clonally expanded and to have lower generation probabilities than equally common non-associated chains. HLA typing was unavailable for some donors at each locus, so association tests used only the typed subset. A further reported finding was that TCR beta sequences accurately predicted the HLA-A and HLA-B alleles for most subjects in the first cohort. The earlier analysis of nearly 600 of the donors excluded 15 to 20 rarely observed V segments, including chromosome 9 orphons, because counts were too low. Some IMGT-functional V segments, including TRBV6-2 and TRBV6-3, could not be told apart with the 87-base-pair reads, so those segments were excluded.

This clone was seen once. The clone's antigen remains unknown. No much larger clonotype is one base removed from it; base qualities were not supplied. Taken from cysteine to phenylalanine, the CDR3 has 16 residues. Of all the DNA, just the CDR3 is kept, 48 bases in frame from base 1. Trimming at the junction amounts to 0 bases on V and 2 bases on J, and the germline ends lie 8 bases apart. The CDR1 and CDR2 encoded by the germline V gene (reference sequence) are MNHEY and SMNVEV. The receptor library was made with the immunoSEQ multiplex PCR assay. For the multiplex PCR, a mixture combining 60 forward primers for TCR Vbeta segments and 13 reverse primers for TCR Jbeta segments was used. A multiplex PCR assay on genomic DNA amplified the CDR3 region of rearranged TCR beta genes. The amplified TCR beta libraries were sequenced on the Illumina HiSeq System as 87-base-pair reads. The published analysis was carried out like this. In a later analysis, around 80 million unique TCR beta chains were counted across the roughly 700 repertoires, and around 10 million of these chains were shared by at least two donors. To remove PCR and sequencing errors, raw reads were error-corrected and collapsed into unique sequences using a nearest-neighbor algorithm that merged closely related sequences. To assign V, D and J gene segments, CDR3 sequences were aligned to IMGT reference sequences. For a sequence to be retained, at least a six-nucleotide match to both a V gene segment and a J gene segment was required. A rearrangement counted as productive if the CDR3 had no stop codons and remained in frame with V and J, and every other rearrangement counted as non-productive. Following IMGT convention, CDR3 was defined as the stretch from the second conserved V-encoded cysteine up to the conserved J-encoded phenylalanine. Sequences without an unambiguous match to a single V gene segment were excluded from the earlier analysis of almost 600 of the donors. An earlier analysis of several hundred of the donors called V segments functional above 56.7% productive rearrangements and segregating when the between-donor standard deviation exceeded 5%. To diagnose cytomegalovirus status from the catalog of TCR beta chain sequences, a statistical classification framework was built. In a later analysis, V and J genes were assigned by comparing TCR nucleotide sequences against IMGT/GENE-DB human TR gene sequences. A later analysis assigned CDR3 sequences and most-parsimonious VDJ recombination scenarios with the TCRdist pipeline. In a later analysis, each TCR beta chain was defined by its CDR3 amino acid sequence together with its V-gene family, and reads lacking a unique V-gene family were excluded. As a way to deal with suspected cross-contamination and a sequencing artifact, a later analysis dropped under 600 nucleotide sequences that were highly shared and had low generation probability. In a later analysis, a clonal expansion index for each public chain was calculated from normalized within-repertoire ranks of inferred template counts. In a later analysis, generation probabilities were computed with a VDJ recombination model fitted to out-of-frame rearrangements, and the resulting probabilities were checked against IGoR. A later analysis scored TCR-TCR, TCR-HLA and TCR-CMV co-occurrence with hypergeometric tests, applying a repertoire-size bias correction to TCR pairs. To estimate false discovery rates, a later analysis permuted the HLA or CMV assignments 20 times. In a later analysis, co-occurring TCRs were grouped with DBSCAN, and TCRdist sequence similarity was added when clustering was performed within HLA-allele-positive subsets. Repertoires with fewer than 30,000 or more than 120,000 public chains, plus five repertoires with anomalous nucleotide sharing, were excluded from co-occurrence clustering. Sourced from immuneACCESS, this table was stored by TCRdb with only in-frame sequences that have V and J called. A share of the clones is absent; for the studies checked, an unresolved V gene accounts for under half, and the remainder has no known explanation. V and J calls plus clone size are reproduced from that table; the DNA served to infer D and trimming. Here the sample has about 160,000 clones; 87% occur a single time. 0.8% to 1% of the sample rests with the top ten.

The cohort comprised 710 or so healthy bone marrow donors. All cohort members were sampled while nominally healthy, although unrecorded immune exposures were likely present. The donor was CMV seronegative and belonged to the group of more than 300 seronegative cohort members. Every donor gave a peripheral blood sample, and the peripheral blood mononuclear cells from that sample were used for TCR beta sequencing. Genomic DNA was extracted from the blood cell samples with the Qiagen DNeasy Blood Extraction Kit. The source is a woman under 40 in good health and CMV-seronegative. The chain couples TRBV27 to TRBJ1-6; no D gene is confidently identified. Sample: PBMCs. The bases read TGTGCCAGCAGTTTATCGCTGGGCACCTATAATTCACCCCTCCACTTT. Translated, this gives CASSLSLGTYNSPLHF.